This T cell receptor beta chain was profiled in a study of response to subunit inactivated influenza vaccine. For this clonotype: The antigen remains undetermined.

TCRdb re-called the RT-PCR reads through MiXCR, storing one row per CDR3 protein. The sample comprises about 570,000 distinct CDR3 sequences, 12% of which are singletons, and around 9.6% rests with the top ten. Findings and caveats of the study: Authors suggested each seasonal flu vaccination may recruit only limited numbers of new T cells.

Between the trimmed V and J ends, which lost 10 bases and 0 bases, there was a span of 12 bases. This CDR3 spans 14 amino acids. Germline CDR1 is SNHLY and CDR2 is FYNNEI. The genes are TRBV2 and TRBJ2-2; D not certain. The receptor's source is a man in his forties or fifties who received an inactivated influenza vaccine. The sequences come from PBMCs from blood, collected on the day of vaccination. CDR3: CATRTGTNTGELFF. CDR3 bases: TGTGCCACCCGGACCGGAACGAACACCGGGGAGCTGTTTTTT.